This TCR beta chain derives from a study of post-analysis software for immune sequencing data. This clonotype was picked up many times. V gave up 7 bases and J gave up 2 bases, with 12 bases separating them. Looked up from germline, CDR1 is MNHNY and CDR2 is SVGAGI (reference sequence). This CDR3 is 13 amino acids long. Prepared TCR beta cDNA libraries contained unique molecular identifiers. TCRdb passed the PCR reads through MiXCR, listing each CDR3 protein once. This table holds about 160,000 distinct CDR3 sequences, 35% to 40% found once. Material: blood, obtained after autologous hematopoietic stem cell transplantation. The chain uses TRBV6-6 and TRBJ2-7, with D possibly matching TRBD1 (5 bases). This clonotype originated in a girl aged 10 to 17 with multiple sclerosis. In DNA, the CDR3 is TGTGCCAGCAACACAGGATATGCCTACGAGCAGTACTTC. It specifies CASNTGYAYEQYF.